This passage covers 2 T cell receptor beta chains from one sample sequenced in a study of beta chain features in type 1 diabetes. Findings of the study overall: Shortening that was moderate but significant affected the TCRB CDR3s of Type 1 diabetes patients in all four CD4+ subsets.

Isolated RNA was reverse transcribed in full, so expressed TCRB transcripts were sequenced. Profiled with immunoSEQ multiplex PCR; TCRdb holds only in-frame clones, not every one. The table has about 150,000 clones, roughly 7.1% seen once. The antigens of these receptors remain unknown. Sequenced material: central memory CD4+ T cells from blood. The origin of the receptors is a woman aged 35 to 49 with type 1 diabetes.

This clone has a count of ten or more. Other DNA variants within this sample encode the same CDR3. V usage is TRBV4-3 and J usage is TRBJ1-5; unclear D gene. Germline-derived CDR1 and CDR2 are LGHNA and YSLEER. V was trimmed by 0 bases and J by 4 bases, leaving 4 bases between them. The CDR3 is 13 residues long. CDR3 in DNA: TGCGCCAGCAGCCAAGACGGGAATCAGCCCCAGCATTTT. Protein: CASSQDGNQPQHF.

This clone came up a few times. The V and J genes are TRBV5-1 and TRBJ1-4, with 9 bases fitting TRBD1. Trimming cost V 4 bases and J 7 bases; bases outside gene matches: 8. The CDR3 length is 15 residues. The germline V gene encodes CDR1 SGHRS and CDR2 YFSETQ. DNA for the CDR3: TGCGCCAGCAGCGGGGGGACAGGGACGAGTGAAAAACTGTTTTTT. It codes for CASSGGTGTSEKLFF.